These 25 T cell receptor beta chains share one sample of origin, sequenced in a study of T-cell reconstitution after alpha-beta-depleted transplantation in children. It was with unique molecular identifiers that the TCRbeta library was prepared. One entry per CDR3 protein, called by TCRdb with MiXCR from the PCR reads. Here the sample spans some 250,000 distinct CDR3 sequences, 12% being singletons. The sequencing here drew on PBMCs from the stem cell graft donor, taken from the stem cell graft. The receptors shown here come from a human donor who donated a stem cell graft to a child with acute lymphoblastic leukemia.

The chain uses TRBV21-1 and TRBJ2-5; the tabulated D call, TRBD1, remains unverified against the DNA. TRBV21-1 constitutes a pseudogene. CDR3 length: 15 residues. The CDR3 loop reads CASSKVDRDEETQYF. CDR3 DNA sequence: TGTGCCAGCAGCAAAGTAGACAGGGATGAGGAGACCCAGTACTTC.

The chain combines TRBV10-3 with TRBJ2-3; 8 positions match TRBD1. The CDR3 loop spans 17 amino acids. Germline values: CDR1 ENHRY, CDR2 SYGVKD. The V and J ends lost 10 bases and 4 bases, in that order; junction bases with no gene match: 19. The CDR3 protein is CATLSALRQGFSDTQYF. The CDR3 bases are TGTGCCACCCTCTCCGCTCTAAGACAGGGGTTCTCAGATACGCAGTATTTT.

CDR3 amino acids: CSALTRTRYEQYF. The CDR3 DNA is TGCAGTGCTCTTACCCGAACGCGGTACGAGCAGTACTTC. J is TRBJ2-7 and V is TRBV20-1; D is undetermined. Germline CDR1 is DFQATT and CDR2 is SNEGSKA (reference sequence). CDR3 length equals 13 residues. Trimming took off 5 bases at V and 4 bases at J, with 15 bases between the two ends.

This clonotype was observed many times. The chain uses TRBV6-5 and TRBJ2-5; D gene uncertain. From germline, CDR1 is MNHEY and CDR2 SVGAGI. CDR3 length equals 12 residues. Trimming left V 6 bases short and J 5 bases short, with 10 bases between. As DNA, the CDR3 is TGTGCCAGCAGCCGAGGTCGGGAGACCCAGTACTTC. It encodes CASSRGRETQYF.

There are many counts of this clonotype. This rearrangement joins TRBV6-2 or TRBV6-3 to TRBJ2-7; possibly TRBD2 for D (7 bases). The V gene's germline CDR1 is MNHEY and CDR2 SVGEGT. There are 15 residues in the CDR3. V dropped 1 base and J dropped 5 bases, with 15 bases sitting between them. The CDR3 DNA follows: TGTGCCAGCAGTTACTTCCGGGGGGCTGGCCACGAGCAGTACTTC. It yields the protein CASSYFRGAGHEQYF.

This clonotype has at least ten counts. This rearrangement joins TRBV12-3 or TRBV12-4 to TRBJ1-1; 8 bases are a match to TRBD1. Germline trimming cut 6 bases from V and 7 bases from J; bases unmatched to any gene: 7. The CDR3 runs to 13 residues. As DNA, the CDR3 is TGTGCCAGCAGGTCGGGACAGGCGGGTGAAGCTTTCTTT. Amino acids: CASRSGQAGEAFF.

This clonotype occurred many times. DNA of the CDR3: TGCAGTGCTAGAAGAGGAGGAAGGAGCTCCTATAATTCACCCCTCCACTTT. Translated, it gives CSARRGGRSSYNSPLHF. The V gene is TRBV20-1, the J gene TRBJ1-6, with D hard to call. The V gene's germline CDR1 is DFQATT and CDR2 SNEGSKA (reference sequence). This CDR3 region has 17 residues. Trimming took 2 bases from V and 0 from J, leaving 14 bases between them.

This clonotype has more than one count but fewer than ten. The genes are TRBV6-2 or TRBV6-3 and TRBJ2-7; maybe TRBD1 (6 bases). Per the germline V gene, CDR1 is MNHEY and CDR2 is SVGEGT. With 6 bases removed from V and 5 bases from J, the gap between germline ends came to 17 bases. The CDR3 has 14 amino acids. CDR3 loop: CASRQGLPPNEQYF. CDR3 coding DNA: TGTGCCAGCAGACAGGGCCTACCCCCCAACGAGCAGTACTTC.

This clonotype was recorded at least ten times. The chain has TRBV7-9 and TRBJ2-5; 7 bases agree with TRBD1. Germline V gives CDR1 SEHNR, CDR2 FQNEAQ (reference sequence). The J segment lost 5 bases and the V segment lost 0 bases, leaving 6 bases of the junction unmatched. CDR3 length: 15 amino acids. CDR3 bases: TGTGCCAGCAGCTTAGCCAGGGGGAATGGGGAGACCCAGTACTTC. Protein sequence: CASSLARGNGETQYF. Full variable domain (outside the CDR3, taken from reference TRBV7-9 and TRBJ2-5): DTGVSQNPRHKITKRGQNVTFRCDPISEHNRLYWYRQTLGQGPEFLTYFQNEAQLEKSRLLSDRFSAERPKGSFSTLEIQRTEQGDSAMYLCASSLARGNGETQYFGPGTRLLVL.

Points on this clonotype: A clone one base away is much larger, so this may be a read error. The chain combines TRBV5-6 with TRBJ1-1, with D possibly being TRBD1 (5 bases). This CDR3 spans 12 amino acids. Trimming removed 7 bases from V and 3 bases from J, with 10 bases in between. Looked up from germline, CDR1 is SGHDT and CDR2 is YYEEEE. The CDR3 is CASGSGDTEAFF. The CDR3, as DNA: TGTGCCAGCGGCTCGGGGGACACTGAAGCTTTCTTT.

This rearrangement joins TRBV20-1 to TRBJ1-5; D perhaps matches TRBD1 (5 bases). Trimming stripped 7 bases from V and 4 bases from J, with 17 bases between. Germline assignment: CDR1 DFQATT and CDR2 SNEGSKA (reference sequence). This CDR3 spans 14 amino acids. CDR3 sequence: CSVHGGGPNQPQHF. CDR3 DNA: TGCAGTGTCCACGGGGGGGGTCCTAATCAGCCCCAGCATTTT.

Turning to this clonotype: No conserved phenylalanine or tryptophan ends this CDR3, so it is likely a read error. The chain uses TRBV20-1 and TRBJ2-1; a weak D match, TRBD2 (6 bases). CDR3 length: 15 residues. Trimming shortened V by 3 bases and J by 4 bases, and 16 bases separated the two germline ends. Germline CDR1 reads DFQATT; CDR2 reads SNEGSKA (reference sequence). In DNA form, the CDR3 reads TGCAGTGCTAGTCCACGGGGGTATAGGTACAATGAGCAGTTCTTA. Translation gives CSASPRGYRYNEQFL.

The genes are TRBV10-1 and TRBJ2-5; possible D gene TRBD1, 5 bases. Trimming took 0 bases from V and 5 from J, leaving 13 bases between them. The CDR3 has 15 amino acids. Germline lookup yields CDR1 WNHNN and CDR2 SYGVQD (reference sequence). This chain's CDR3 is CASSESSGIRETQYF. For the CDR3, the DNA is TGCGCCAGCAGTGAGTCCTCAGGGATACGTGAGACCCAGTACTTC.

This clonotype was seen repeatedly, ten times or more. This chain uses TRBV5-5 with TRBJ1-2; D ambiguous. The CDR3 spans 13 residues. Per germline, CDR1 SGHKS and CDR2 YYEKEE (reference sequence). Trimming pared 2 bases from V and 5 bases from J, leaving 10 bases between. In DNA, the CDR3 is TGTGCCAGCAGCTTCCCGGAGATTTATGGCTACACCTTC. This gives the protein CASSFPEIYGYTF.

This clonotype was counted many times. DNA of the CDR3: TGCAGTGCTTGTGACAGGGAGCACTACGAGCAGTACTTC. It encodes CSACDREHYEQYF. The genes are TRBV20-1 and TRBJ2-7, with 7 nucleotides matching TRBD1. V lost 5 bases and J lost 3; bases outside the gene matches: 7. Germline lookup yields CDR1 DFQATT and CDR2 SNEGSKA (reference sequence). This CDR3 contains 13 residues.

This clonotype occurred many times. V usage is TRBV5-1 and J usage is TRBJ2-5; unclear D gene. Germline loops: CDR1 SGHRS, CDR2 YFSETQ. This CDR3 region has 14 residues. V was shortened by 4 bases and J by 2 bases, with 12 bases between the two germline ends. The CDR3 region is CASSLKDVQETQYF. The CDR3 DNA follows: TGCGCCAGCAGCCTTAAGGACGTACAAGAGACCCAGTACTTC.

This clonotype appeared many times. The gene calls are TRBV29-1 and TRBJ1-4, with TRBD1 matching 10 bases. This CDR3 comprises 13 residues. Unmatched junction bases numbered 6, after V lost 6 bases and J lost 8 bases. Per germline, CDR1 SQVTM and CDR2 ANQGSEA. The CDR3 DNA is TGCAGCGTCGTGGACAGGGGGAAGGAAAAACTGTTTTTT. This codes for CSVVDRGKEKLFF.

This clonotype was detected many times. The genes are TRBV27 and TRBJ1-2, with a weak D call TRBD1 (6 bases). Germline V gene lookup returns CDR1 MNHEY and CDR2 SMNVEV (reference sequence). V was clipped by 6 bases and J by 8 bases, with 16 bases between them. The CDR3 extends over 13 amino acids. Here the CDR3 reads CASSLAGARGYTF. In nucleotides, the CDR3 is TGTGCCAGCAGCCTTGCGGGGGCGCGGGGCTACACCTTC.

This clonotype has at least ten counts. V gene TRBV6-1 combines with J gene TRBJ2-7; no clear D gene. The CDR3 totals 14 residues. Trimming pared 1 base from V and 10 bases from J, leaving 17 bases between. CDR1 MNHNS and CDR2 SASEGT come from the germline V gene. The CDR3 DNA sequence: TGTGCCAGCAGTGAAGGGGTGGCGCGTGATGGACAGTACTTC. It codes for CASSEGVARDGQYF.

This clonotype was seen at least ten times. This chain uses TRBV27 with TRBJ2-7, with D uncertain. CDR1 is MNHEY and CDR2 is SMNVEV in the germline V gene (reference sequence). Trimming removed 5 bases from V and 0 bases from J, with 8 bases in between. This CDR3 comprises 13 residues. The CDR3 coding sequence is TGTGCCAGCAGTCCCCGGAGCTCCTACGAGCAGTACTTC. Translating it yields CASSPRSSYEQYF.

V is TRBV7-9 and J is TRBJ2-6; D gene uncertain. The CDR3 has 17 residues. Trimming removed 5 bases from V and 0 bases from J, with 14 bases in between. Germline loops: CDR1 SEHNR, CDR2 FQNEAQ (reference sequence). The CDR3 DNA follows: TGTGCCAGCAGCCCTGGAAGTGGCGGCTCTGGGGCCAACGTCCTGACTTTC. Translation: CASSPGSGGSGANVLTF.

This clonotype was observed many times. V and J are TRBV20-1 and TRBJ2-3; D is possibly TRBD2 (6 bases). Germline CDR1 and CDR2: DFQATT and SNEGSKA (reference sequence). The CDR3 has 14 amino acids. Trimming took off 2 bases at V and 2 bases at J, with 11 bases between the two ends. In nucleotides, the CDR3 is TGCAGTGCTAGAAACGGGGGAGCCACAGATACGCAGTATTTT. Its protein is CSARNGGATDTQYF.

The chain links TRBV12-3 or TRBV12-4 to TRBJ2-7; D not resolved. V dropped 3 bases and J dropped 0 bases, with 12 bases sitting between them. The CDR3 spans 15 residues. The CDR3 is CASSFGQVFSYEQYF. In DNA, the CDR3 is TGTGCCAGCAGTTTTGGGCAGGTGTTCTCCTACGAGCAGTACTTC.

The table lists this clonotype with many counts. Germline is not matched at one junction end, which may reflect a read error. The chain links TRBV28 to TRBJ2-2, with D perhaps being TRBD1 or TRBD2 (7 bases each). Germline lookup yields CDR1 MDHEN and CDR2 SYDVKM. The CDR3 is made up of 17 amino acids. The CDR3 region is CASSRDRAAGEGGELLF. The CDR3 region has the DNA TGTGCCAGCAGCCGTGACAGGGCGGCGGGAGAAGGCGGGGAGCTGCTTTTT.

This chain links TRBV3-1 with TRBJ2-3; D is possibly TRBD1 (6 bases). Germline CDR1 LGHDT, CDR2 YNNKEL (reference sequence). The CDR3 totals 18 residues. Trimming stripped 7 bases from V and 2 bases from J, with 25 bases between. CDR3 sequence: CASTRGRGPVPSTDTQYF. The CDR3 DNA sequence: TGTGCCAGCACCCGAGGCAGGGGCCCCGTGCCCTCCACAGATACGCAGTATTTT.